A selection of T cell receptor beta chains follows, all from one sample in a study of cytomegalovirus exposure and HLA in healthy donors. The assay was immunoSEQ multiplex PCR, and TCRdb's table has in-frame clones only and misses some. The profile shows approximately 140,000 clones, 86% of them singletons. Sequenced material: PBMCs. The receptors originated from a man between 18 and 35 years old in good health and CMV-seronegative. Both conserved end residues are part of each CDR3.

j_gene: TRBJ2-3; v_gene: TRBV7-9; CDR3aa: CASSFGTDTQYF
j_gene: TRBJ2-2; v_gene: TRBV12-5; CDR3aa: CASGFSVVELGQGGTGELFF
j_gene: TRBJ2-7; v_gene: TRBV20-1; CDR3aa: CSARGDHEQYF
j_gene: TRBJ2-7; v_gene: TRBV5-1; CDR3aa: CASRQQGHSYEQYF
j_gene: TRBJ2-3; v_gene: TRBV10-3; CDR3aa: CATIGGDTQYF
j_gene: TRBJ2-2; v_gene: TRBV9; CDR3aa: CASGPGLVSPGELFF
j_gene: TRBJ2-5; v_gene: TRBV7-2; CDR3aa: CASSLSYARGVLETQYF
j_gene: TRBJ2-2; v_gene: TRBV27; CDR3aa: CASSFSGGASGELFF
j_gene: TRBJ2-2; v_gene: TRBV28; CDR3aa: CASSPTSNTGELFF
j_gene: TRBJ1-1; v_gene: TRBV29-1; CDR3aa: CSALDRQNTEAFF
j_gene: TRBJ1-5; v_gene: TRBV28; CDR3aa: CASSDRAYQPQHF
j_gene: TRBJ2-3; v_gene: TRBV4-1; CDR3aa: CASSHPGKRGGTDTQYF
j_gene: TRBJ2-7; v_gene: TRBV10-3; CDR3aa: CAISEGTGAYEQYF
j_gene: TRBJ2-5; v_gene: TRBV6-5; CDR3aa: CASSYSIAGGWETQYF
j_gene: TRBJ2-1; v_gene: TRBV19; CDR3aa: CASTEAGSYNEQFF
j_gene: TRBJ2-3; v_gene: TRBV6-1; CDR3aa: CASRTSGSNTHTQYF
j_gene: TRBJ2-7; v_gene: TRBV29-1; CDR3aa: CSVESGPAGSYEQYF
j_gene: TRBJ1-1; v_gene: TRBV6-5; CDR3aa: CASSYSRGNTEAFF
j_gene: TRBJ1-6; v_gene: TRBV6-4; CDR3aa: CASSRQGAGSPLHF